Listed below are T cell receptor beta chains from one sample, sequenced in a study of T cell responses to AZD1222 COVID-19 vaccine. The data were produced by immunoSEQ multiplex PCR, yet TCRdb's version contains in-frame clones alone and is incomplete. Counted here are about 100,000 clones, around nine tenths occurring once; the ten biggest clones make up around 15%. This sample comprised peripheral blood, obtained on day 0 of AZD1222 vaccination. The source of these receptors is an adult in good health. CDR3s include the opening cysteine and the closing phenylalanine or tryptophan. The D gene is left open where the match is weak. Not all rows give a size; the values are once, few, many and, for expanded clones, a class.

D gene: TRBD1
J gene: TRBJ1-2
V gene: TRBV19
clone size: few
CDR3 protein: CASTQSGGYGYTF
CDR3 DNA: TGTGCCAGTACCCAGTCAGGGGGGTATGGCTACACCTTC

D gene: NA
J gene: TRBJ1-1
V gene: TRBV6-2/TRBV6-3
clone size: NA
CDR3 protein: CASSQDPGEGYTEAFF
CDR3 DNA: TGTGCCAGCAGTCAAGACCCCGGGGAGGGGTACACTGAAGCTTTCTTT

D gene: NA
J gene: TRBJ1-1
V gene: TRBV6-6
clone size: NA
CDR3 protein: CASMMGFEAFF
CDR3 DNA: TGTGCCAGCATGATGGGGTTTGAAGCTTTCTTT

D gene: NA
J gene: TRBJ1-2
V gene: TRBV29-1
clone size: NA
CDR3 protein: CSVLQDPNQGSDYGYTF
CDR3 DNA: TGCAGCGTACTTCAAGACCCTAATCAGGGATCTGACTATGGCTACACCTTC

D gene: NA
J gene: TRBJ2-1
V gene: TRBV5-8
clone size: NA
CDR3 protein: CASRRPTGGNEQFF
CDR3 DNA: TGTGCCAGCAGACGCCCTACAGGAGGCAATGAGCAGTTCTTC

D gene: TRBD2
J gene: TRBJ2-1
V gene: TRBV24-1
clone size: NA
CDR3 protein: CATSDPTKTSGYSYNEQFF
CDR3 DNA: TGTGCCACCAGTGACCCTACTAAGACTAGCGGTTATTCCTACAATGAGCAGTTCTTC

D gene: TRBD1
J gene: TRBJ2-7
V gene: TRBV29-1
clone size: NA
CDR3 protein: CSVVPGQGNSYEQYF
CDR3 DNA: TGCAGCGTTGTACCGGGACAGGGAAACTCCTACGAGCAGTACTTC

D gene: NA
J gene: TRBJ1-4
V gene: TRBV19
clone size: NA
CDR3 protein: CASSISGLGEKLFF
CDR3 DNA: TGTGCCAGTAGTATATCGGGCCTTGGCGAAAAACTGTTTTTT

D gene: NA
J gene: TRBJ1-1
V gene: TRBV10-3
clone size: NA
CDR3 protein: CAISGNTEAFF
CDR3 DNA: TGTGCCATCAGTGGAAACACTGAAGCTTTCTTT

D gene: NA
J gene: TRBJ1-2
V gene: TRBV5-1
clone size: NA
CDR3 protein: CASSLLEQPGYTF
CDR3 DNA: TGCGCCAGCAGCTTGCTGGAACAGCCTGGCTACACCTTC

D gene: TRBD1
J gene: TRBJ1-2
V gene: TRBV12-5
clone size: NA
CDR3 protein: CASGLAPGQANYGYTF
CDR3 DNA: TGTGCTAGTGGCTTGGCCCCCGGACAGGCCAACTATGGCTACACCTTC

D gene: TRBD2
J gene: TRBJ2-1
V gene: TRBV19
clone size: once
CDR3 protein: CASSNQLAGVNEQFF
CDR3 DNA: TGTGCCAGTAGTAATCAACTAGCGGGAGTGAATGAGCAGTTCTTC

D gene: TRBD1
J gene: TRBJ2-2
V gene: TRBV4-1
clone size: once
CDR3 protein: CASRVGGSGELFF
CDR3 DNA: TGCGCCAGCAGGGTAGGGGGCTCCGGGGAGCTGTTTTTT

D gene: TRBD2
J gene: TRBJ2-5
V gene: TRBV3-1/TRBV3-2
clone size: NA
CDR3 protein: CASARGDKRVQYF
CDR3 DNA: TGTGCCAGCGCCCGGGGGGATAAGAGAGTCCAGTACTTC

D gene: NA
J gene: TRBJ1-2
V gene: TRBV11-2
clone size: few
CDR3 protein: CASSSPTETHYGYTF
CDR3 DNA: TGTGCCAGCAGCTCACCGACAGAGACCCACTATGGCTACACCTTC

D gene: NA
J gene: TRBJ1-1
V gene: TRBV10-3
clone size: NA
CDR3 protein: CAIRRLGQTNTEAFF
CDR3 DNA: TGTGCCATCAGAAGACTAGGACAGACGAACACTGAAGCTTTCTTT

D gene: NA
J gene: TRBJ1-5
V gene: TRBV11-2
clone size: once
CDR3 protein: CASSLDRAQPQHF
CDR3 DNA: TGTGCCAGCAGCTTAGACAGGGCTCAGCCCCAGCATTTT

D gene: NA
J gene: TRBJ2-3
V gene: TRBV27
clone size: NA
CDR3 protein: CASTIRGGDTQYF
CDR3 DNA: TGTGCCAGCACCATCCGAGGGGGAGATACGCAGTATTTT

D gene: TRBD1
J gene: TRBJ2-5
V gene: TRBV5-1
clone size: NA
CDR3 protein: CASSMGQGEETQYF
CDR3 DNA: TGCGCCAGCAGCATGGGACAGGGAGAAGAGACCCAGTACTTC

D gene: NA
J gene: TRBJ2-7
V gene: TRBV29-1
clone size: NA
CDR3 protein: CSVEDQGDEQYF
CDR3 DNA: TGCAGCGTTGAAGATCAAGGGGACGAGCAGTACTTC

D gene: NA
J gene: TRBJ2-5
V gene: TRBV18
clone size: NA
CDR3 protein: CASSPVDQETQYF
CDR3 DNA: TGTGCCAGCTCACCAGTAGACCAAGAGACCCAGTACTTC

D gene: TRBD1
J gene: TRBJ1-5
V gene: TRBV25-1
clone size: NA
CDR3 protein: CASSTGTDHQPQHF
CDR3 DNA: TGTGCCAGCAGTACCGGGACAGACCATCAGCCCCAGCATTTT

D gene: TRBD1
J gene: TRBJ1-5
V gene: TRBV19
clone size: NA
CDR3 protein: CASSIGVRGVYSNQPQHF
CDR3 DNA: TGTGCCAGTAGTATAGGAGTCAGGGGGGTTTATAGCAATCAGCCCCAGCATTTT

D gene: NA
J gene: TRBJ1-3
V gene: TRBV5-1
clone size: NA
CDR3 protein: CASSLGLAGNTIYF
CDR3 DNA: TGCGCCAGCAGCTTGGGATTGGCCGGAAACACCATATATTTT

D gene: NA
J gene: TRBJ1-1
V gene: TRBV20-1
clone size: once
CDR3 protein: CSASPPLVSAFF
CDR3 DNA: TGCAGTGCTAGTCCCCCCCTCGTTTCAGCTTTCTTT

D gene: NA
J gene: TRBJ1-1
V gene: TRBV6-2/TRBV6-3
clone size: NA
CDR3 protein: CASSRPPNTEAFF
CDR3 DNA: TGTGCCAGCAGCCGACCGCCAAACACTGAAGCTTTCTTT

D gene: TRBD1
J gene: TRBJ2-7
V gene: TRBV2
clone size: few
CDR3 protein: CASTPRTGIGYEQYF
CDR3 DNA: TGTGCCAGCACCCCCCGGACAGGGATCGGCTACGAGCAGTACTTC

D gene: NA
J gene: TRBJ1-6
V gene: TRBV27
clone size: NA
CDR3 protein: CASHPSSYNSPLHF
CDR3 DNA: TGTGCCAGCCACCCAAGCTCCTATAATTCACCCCTCCACTTT

D gene: NA
J gene: TRBJ1-1
V gene: TRBV29-1
clone size: NA
CDR3 protein: CSARDLNTEAFF
CDR3 DNA: TGCAGCGCCAGGGACCTGAACACTGAAGCTTTCTTT

D gene: TRBD1
J gene: TRBJ1-5
V gene: TRBV14
clone size: NA
CDR3 protein: CASSRGQGGQPQHF
CDR3 DNA: TGTGCCAGCAGCCGCGGACAGGGCGGTCAGCCCCAGCATTTT

D gene: TRBD1
J gene: TRBJ2-7
V gene: TRBV10-3
clone size: NA
CDR3 protein: CAISSTGNYEQYF
CDR3 DNA: TGTGCCATCAGTTCGACAGGGAACTACGAGCAGTACTTC

D gene: NA
J gene: TRBJ1-5
V gene: TRBV5-1
clone size: NA
CDR3 protein: CARKGGVTQHF
CDR3 DNA: TGCGCCAGAAAAGGGGGTGTGACCCAGCATTTT

D gene: TRBD1
J gene: TRBJ1-6
V gene: TRBV2
clone size: NA
CDR3 protein: CASSEQGVVGSPLHF
CDR3 DNA: TGTGCCAGCAGCGAACAGGGGGTAGTAGGATCACCCCTCCACTTT

D gene: NA
J gene: TRBJ1-6
V gene: TRBV9
clone size: NA
CDR3 protein: CASSATGTHSPLHF
CDR3 DNA: TGTGCCAGCAGCGCCACTGGGACACATTCACCCCTCCACTTT

D gene: NA
J gene: TRBJ1-6
V gene: TRBV3-1/TRBV3-2
clone size: NA
CDR3 protein: CASSQHGGNSPLHF
CDR3 DNA: TGTGCCAGCAGCCAGCACGGGGGGAATTCACCCCTCCACTTT

D gene: NA
J gene: TRBJ1-1
V gene: TRBV27
clone size: NA
CDR3 protein: CASSSLGNTEAFF
CDR3 DNA: TGTGCCAGCAGTTCCCTTGGGAACACTGAAGCTTTCTTT

D gene: NA
J gene: TRBJ1-2
V gene: TRBV5-4
clone size: NA
CDR3 protein: CASSLGTVNGGYGYTF
CDR3 DNA: TGTGCCAGCAGCTTGGGAACAGTTAATGGCGGCTATGGCTACACCTTC

D gene: NA
J gene: TRBJ1-1
V gene: TRBV18
clone size: NA
CDR3 protein: CASSPPPRGRTEAFF
CDR3 DNA: TGTGCCAGCTCACCACCTCCCCGGGGTCGCACTGAAGCTTTCTTT

D gene: NA
J gene: TRBJ2-4
V gene: TRBV29-1
clone size: NA
CDR3 protein: CSVHRAGAKNIQYF
CDR3 DNA: TGCAGCGTACACAGGGCCGGGGCCAAAAACATTCAGTACTTC

D gene: TRBD1
J gene: TRBJ1-3
V gene: TRBV5-1
clone size: NA
CDR3 protein: CASSHQGGSGNTIYF
CDR3 DNA: TGCGCCAGCAGTCACCAGGGGGGCTCTGGAAACACCATATATTTT

D gene: TRBD1
J gene: TRBJ2-1
V gene: TRBV7-3
clone size: once
CDR3 protein: CASSSTGILFF
CDR3 DNA: TGTGCCAGCAGCTCGACAGGGATACTGTTCTTC

D gene: TRBD1
J gene: TRBJ2-1
V gene: TRBV7-8
clone size: few
CDR3 protein: CASSAARPGQGFYEQFF
CDR3 DNA: TGTGCCAGCAGCGCTGCGAGACCGGGACAGGGGTTTTATGAGCAGTTCTTC

D gene: NA
J gene: TRBJ1-1
V gene: TRBV7-9
clone size: many
CDR3 protein: CASTEQGNTEAFF
CDR3 DNA: TGTGCCAGCACCGAACAAGGGAACACTGAAGCTTTCTTT

D gene: NA
J gene: TRBJ2-7
V gene: TRBV7-2
clone size: NA
CDR3 protein: CASSPDSSYEQYF
CDR3 DNA: TGTGCCAGCAGCCCAGACTCATCCTACGAGCAGTACTTC

D gene: NA
J gene: TRBJ2-3
V gene: TRBV2
clone size: NA
CDR3 protein: CASSSSRRDTQYF
CDR3 DNA: TGTGCCAGCTCGTCTAGCCGCAGAGATACGCAGTATTTT

D gene: NA
J gene: TRBJ2-5
V gene: TRBV19
clone size: NA
CDR3 protein: CATDDPWGAQETQYF
CDR3 DNA: TGTGCCACCGACGACCCGTGGGGAGCTCAAGAGACCCAGTACTTC

D gene: NA
J gene: TRBJ1-2
V gene: TRBV5-1
clone size: NA
CDR3 protein: CASSTGYGYTF
CDR3 DNA: TGCGCCAGCAGCACGGGGTACGGCTACACCTTC

D gene: NA
J gene: TRBJ1-5
V gene: TRBV15
clone size: NA
CDR3 protein: CATSRDREAHQPQHF
CDR3 DNA: TGTGCCACCAGCAGAGATCGGGAGGCCCATCAGCCCCAGCATTTT

D gene: TRBD2
J gene: TRBJ2-3
V gene: TRBV12-5
clone size: few
CDR3 protein: CASGLGLAGRTDTQYF
CDR3 DNA: TGTGCTAGTGGTCTCGGACTAGCGGGGCGCACAGATACGCAGTATTTT

D gene: NA
J gene: TRBJ1-4
V gene: TRBV9
clone size: NA
CDR3 protein: CASSEQGATNEKLFF
CDR3 DNA: TGTGCCAGCAGCGAACAGGGTGCAACTAATGAAAAACTGTTTTTT

D gene: NA
J gene: TRBJ1-2
V gene: TRBV6-5
clone size: NA
CDR3 protein: CASSYTGWGYTF
CDR3 DNA: TGTGCCAGCAGTTATACGGGGTGGGGCTACACCTTC

D gene: TRBD2
J gene: TRBJ2-5
V gene: TRBV12-3/TRBV12-4
clone size: once
CDR3 protein: CASTGEGQETQYF
CDR3 DNA: TGTGCCAGCACTGGGGAGGGCCAAGAGACCCAGTACTTC

D gene: NA
J gene: TRBJ2-3
V gene: TRBV7-9
clone size: NA
CDR3 protein: CASSSRDTQYF
CDR3 DNA: TGTGCCAGCAGCTCTCGGGATACGCAGTATTTT

D gene: TRBD2
J gene: TRBJ2-4
V gene: TRBV4-1
clone size: NA
CDR3 protein: CASSQEPSGGNRNIQYF
CDR3 DNA: TGCGCCAGCAGCCAAGAGCCTAGCGGGGGAAACAGAAACATTCAGTACTTC

D gene: NA
J gene: TRBJ1-2
V gene: TRBV6-2/TRBV6-3
clone size: NA
CDR3 protein: CASSYTTGFYGYTF
CDR3 DNA: TGTGCCAGCAGTTACACTACAGGGTTCTATGGCTACACCTTC

D gene: NA
J gene: TRBJ1-1
V gene: TRBV6-5
clone size: NA
CDR3 protein: CASERGAEAFF
CDR3 DNA: TGTGCCAGCGAGAGGGGAGCTGAAGCTTTCTTT

D gene: NA
J gene: TRBJ1-2
V gene: TRBV18
clone size: NA
CDR3 protein: CASSPGDTAYGYTF
CDR3 DNA: TGTGCCAGCTCTCCGGGGGACACCGCCTATGGCTACACCTTC